The present TCR beta chain was sequenced within a study of control samples from healthy donors and cancer patients. Assay: immunoSEQ multiplex PCR; the TCRdb copy retains only in-frame clones and omits some. The sample yields 110,000 to 150,000 clones, just under 95% seen once. The CDR3 has 14 residues. Deletions cut 7 bases from V and 7 bases from J, with 14 bases between. Per the germline V gene, CDR1 is MDHEN and CDR2 is SYDVKM. The sequence came from a man aged 30 to 45 in good health. The chain employs TRBV28 and TRBJ1-6, with D unresolved. Material for sequencing was blood. Written as DNA, the CDR3 is TGTGCCAGCACATCAACCCTGATAAATTCACCCCTCCACTTT. It encodes CASTSTLINSPLHF.